Shown below are 10 T cell receptor beta chains from a single sample sequenced in a study of T cell responses to AZD1222 COVID-19 vaccine. Assay used: immunoSEQ multiplex PCR; TCRdb lists only in-frame clones, some missing. The sample has about 160,000 clones; roughly 90% are singletons. Sequences were derived from peripheral blood, sampled on day 0 of AZD1222 vaccination. The receptors were sampled from an adult in good health.

The chain carries TRBV14 and TRBJ2-7, with a weak D call TRBD2 (6 bases). CDR3 length: 18 amino acids. Germline-derived CDR1 and CDR2 are SGHDN and FVKESK. V lost 0 bases and J 2 bases, leaving 20 bases between the germline ends. The CDR3, as DNA: TGTGCCAGCAGCCAAGATTTGGGCCAAAGCGGGTCTACCTACGAGCAGTACTTC. Protein: CASSQDLGQSGSTYEQYF.

The V gene is TRBV7-8, the J gene TRBJ2-7; 8 bases fit TRBD2. The trim removed 6 bases at V and 6 bases at J, leaving 13 bases unmatched. The CDR3 sequence is 15 residues long. Germline assignment: CDR1 SGHVS and CDR2 FQNEAQ. The CDR3 is CASSVEAAGVGEQYF. DNA of the CDR3: TGTGCCAGCAGTGTAGAAGCAGCGGGAGTCGGCGAGCAGTACTTC.

This clone turned up a few times. The CDR3 is CASSFRRALSSYNEQFF. The CDR3 nucleotides are TGTGCCAGCAGCTTCCGCCGAGCGTTAAGCTCCTACAATGAGCAGTTCTTC. V is TRBV7-8 and J is TRBJ2-1, with D unresolved. The CDR3 is 17 residues long. Per germline, CDR1 SGHVS and CDR2 FQNEAQ. V gave up 3 bases and J gave up 0 bases, with 15 bases separating them.

V gene TRBV30 combines with J gene TRBJ2-1, with D perhaps being TRBD1 or TRBD2 (5 bases each). CDR1 and CDR2 (germline): GTSNPN, SVGIG (reference sequence). Deletions cut 4 bases from V and 6 bases from J, with 13 bases between. The CDR3 consists of 13 residues. The CDR3 bases are TGTGCCTGGACCGTAGGGGCGGGCAATGAGCAGTTCTTC. It encodes CAWTVGAGNEQFF. The whole variable domain, remainder taken from reference TRBV30 and TRBJ2-1, is SQTIHQWPATLVQPVGSPLSLECTVEGTSNPNLYWYRQAAGRGLQLLFYSVGIGQISSEVPQNLSASRPQDRQFILSSKKLLLSDSGFYLCAWTVGAGNEQFFGPGTRLTVL.

This chain joins TRBV28 and TRBJ1-2; D gene unclear. The V and J ends lost 6 bases and 6 bases respectively, with 14 bases between them. There are 13 residues in the CDR3. Germline loops: CDR1 MDHEN, CDR2 SYDVKM. The DNA of the CDR3 is TGTGCCAGCAGGGAGAGGTTTAAGAATGGCTACACCTTC. Translated, it gives CASRERFKNGYTF.

The chain joins TRBV4-3 to TRBJ1-5, with D perhaps matching TRBD1 (5 bases). Germline V gene lookup returns CDR1 LGHNA and CDR2 YSLEER. The ends were cut back, 1 base at V and 4 bases at J, with 11 bases in the middle. CDR3 length: 15 residues. This CDR3 is CASSQGGARNQPQHF. In DNA form, the CDR3 reads TGCGCCAGCAGCCAAGGAGGGGCAAGAAATCAGCCCCAGCATTTT.

The chain carries TRBV2 and TRBJ1-2, with D unclear. The CDR3 runs 13 residues. Germline lookup yields CDR1 SNHLY and CDR2 FYNNEI. Deletions cut 0 bases from V and 4 bases from J, with 6 bases between. The CDR3 spells CASSEANIYGYTF. The CDR3 bases are TGTGCCAGCAGTGAAGCTAACATCTATGGCTACACCTTC.

The rearrangement links TRBV7-2 to TRBJ1-5; no clear D gene. There are 14 residues in the CDR3. Germline assignment: CDR1 SGHTA and CDR2 FQGNSA. The V and J ends lost 5 bases and 1 base respectively, with 9 bases between them. The CDR3 sequence is CASSRSASNQPQHF. The CDR3 DNA reads as TGTGCCAGCAGCCGCTCCGCGAGCAATCAGCCCCAGCATTTT. The full variable domain, with the rest looked up from reference TRBV7-2 and TRBJ1-5, is GAGVSQSPSNKVTEKGKDVELRCDPISGHTALYWYRQSLGQGLEFLIYFQGNSAPDKSGLPSDRFSAERTGGSVSTLTIQRTQQEDSAVYLCASSRSASNQPQHFGDGTRLSIL.

The chain uses TRBV28 and TRBJ1-5, with 9 bases matching TRBD1. The CDR3 length is 15 residues. V shed 5 bases, J shed 7 bases, and the junction held 9 bases outside the gene matches. Germline lookup yields CDR1 MDHEN and CDR2 SYDVKM. The CDR3 DNA sequence: TGTGCCAGCAGTGCCTCGACAGGGGGTGGGCAGCCCCAGCATTTT. Its translation: CASSASTGGGQPQHF.

The chain recombines TRBV7-9 with TRBJ2-5; D may be TRBD1 (6 bases). Germline loops: CDR1 SEHNR, CDR2 FQNEAQ (reference sequence). Deletions cut 2 bases from V and 5 bases from J, with 9 bases between. The CDR3 runs 13 residues. CDR3 residues: CASSLYGGETQYF. CDR3 coding DNA: TGTGCCAGCAGCTTATATGGGGGCGAGACCCAGTACTTC.